The rows below give T cell receptor beta chains drawn from one sample of a study of PD-1 blockade in mismatch repair-deficient tumors. Produced via immunoSEQ multiplex PCR; TCRdb's table is partial and in-frame only. The sample has about 22,000 clones, approximately 85% seen once. This sample comprised peripheral blood, obtained 2 weeks after starting pembrolizumab. These TCRs come from an adult with mismatch repair-deficient cancer. CDR3s leave out the opening cysteine and the closing phenylalanine or tryptophan. Each record gives: J gene, D gene, V gene, CDR3 protein. D genes are given only for firm matches.

j_gene: TRBJ1-1
d_gene: -
v_gene: TRBV28
CDR3aa: ASSLENTEAF

j_gene: TRBJ2-7
d_gene: TRBD1
v_gene: TRBV4-1
CDR3aa: ASSPSIMGTENYEQY

j_gene: TRBJ2-1
d_gene: -
v_gene: TRBV6-1
CDR3aa: ASSQAIKNEQF

j_gene: TRBJ1-1
d_gene: -
v_gene: TRBV4-1
CDR3aa: ASSQFFIGKNTEAF

j_gene: TRBJ2-5
d_gene: TRBD2
v_gene: TRBV28
CDR3aa: ASSFGAAGGPNQETQY

j_gene: TRBJ2-5
d_gene: TRBD2
v_gene: TRBV30
CDR3aa: AWSAGGSSGNTQY

j_gene: TRBJ2-1
d_gene: TRBD2
v_gene: TRBV7-9
CDR3aa: ASSSGLSLLYNEQF

j_gene: TRBJ2-3
d_gene: -
v_gene: TRBV19
CDR3aa: ASSIGRNTQY

j_gene: TRBJ2-7
d_gene: -
v_gene: TRBV5-8
CDR3aa: ASSTTKGPSYEQY

j_gene: TRBJ1-5
d_gene: -
v_gene: TRBV2
CDR3aa: ASRRQAGINQPQH

j_gene: TRBJ1-1
d_gene: -
v_gene: TRBV2
CDR3aa: ASREVVTEAF

j_gene: TRBJ2-3
d_gene: -
v_gene: TRBV12-5
CDR3aa: ASGLGDFGVTDTQY

j_gene: TRBJ2-5
d_gene: -
v_gene: TRBV30
CDR3aa: AWRAQGGRETQY

j_gene: TRBJ2-3
d_gene: -
v_gene: TRBV12-5
CDR3aa: ASGLGGTGDTQY

j_gene: TRBJ1-5
d_gene: TRBD1
v_gene: TRBV29-1
CDR3aa: SVGKLDRAECYNQPQH

j_gene: TRBJ2-2
d_gene: -
v_gene: TRBV7-2
CDR3aa: ASSRPGTGELF

j_gene: TRBJ2-7
d_gene: -
v_gene: TRBV6-1
CDR3aa: ASSLDYYSYEQY

j_gene: TRBJ2-3
d_gene: -
v_gene: TRBV10-2
CDR3aa: ASRDSPSTDTQY

j_gene: TRBJ2-2
d_gene: -
v_gene: TRBV10-1
CDR3aa: ASSESGARLGELF

j_gene: TRBJ1-1
d_gene: TRBD1
v_gene: TRBV11-3
CDR3aa: ASSELGRGYAEAF

j_gene: TRBJ1-1
d_gene: -
v_gene: TRBV11-2
CDR3aa: ASSALSGGANTEAF

j_gene: TRBJ2-7
d_gene: TRBD1
v_gene: TRBV14
CDR3aa: ASSLSGTGPYEQY

j_gene: TRBJ1-5
d_gene: -
v_gene: TRBV30
CDR3aa: AWTLGGSGNQPQH

j_gene: TRBJ2-5
d_gene: -
v_gene: TRBV11-2
CDR3aa: ASSLVFSDQETQY

j_gene: TRBJ2-3
d_gene: -
v_gene: TRBV5-1
CDR3aa: ASSLERVNTDTQY

j_gene: TRBJ2-5
d_gene: -
v_gene: TRBV19
CDR3aa: ASSVPGVRETQY

j_gene: TRBJ2-7
d_gene: -
v_gene: TRBV6-4
CDR3aa: ASSDRDGSYEQY

j_gene: TRBJ1-6
d_gene: -
v_gene: TRBV11-2
CDR3aa: ASSLRLGTTFIPLH

j_gene: TRBJ2-2
d_gene: TRBD2
v_gene: TRBV7-2
CDR3aa: ASSWGLAAGPGELF

j_gene: TRBJ2-1
d_gene: -
v_gene: TRBV5-1
CDR3aa: ASSLAGLSSYNEQF

j_gene: TRBJ2-2
d_gene: TRBD1
v_gene: TRBV15
CDR3aa: ATSRDRDRGIRELF

j_gene: TRBJ2-7
d_gene: TRBD2
v_gene: TRBV2
CDR3aa: ASKSGASYEQY

j_gene: TRBJ2-3
d_gene: TRBD1
v_gene: TRBV6-4
CDR3aa: ASSLQQGGGTDTQY

j_gene: TRBJ2-2
d_gene: -
v_gene: TRBV30
CDR3aa: AWSAGGAGELF

j_gene: TRBJ2-1
d_gene: TRBD1
v_gene: TRBV2
CDR3aa: ASSAGQAVGEQF

j_gene: TRBJ2-5
d_gene: -
v_gene: TRBV5-6
CDR3aa: ASSLNRRETQY

j_gene: TRBJ2-7
d_gene: -
v_gene: TRBV4-1
CDR3aa: ASSQDLISRTSYEQY

j_gene: TRBJ2-2
d_gene: TRBD1
v_gene: TRBV30
CDR3aa: AWSPPGQDTGELF

j_gene: TRBJ2-3
d_gene: TRBD1
v_gene: TRBV6-4
CDR3aa: ASSDSTGGADTQY

j_gene: TRBJ1-1
d_gene: -
v_gene: TRBV29-1
CDR3aa: SSDDRRRGTEAF

j_gene: TRBJ2-2
d_gene: TRBD2
v_gene: TRBV7-2
CDR3aa: ASSLRPGGPNTGELF

j_gene: TRBJ2-7
d_gene: TRBD1
v_gene: TRBV16
CDR3aa: ASSQAGTERGEQY

j_gene: TRBJ2-5
d_gene: -
v_gene: TRBV4-1
CDR3aa: ASSHPRGRETQY

j_gene: TRBJ2-2
d_gene: -
v_gene: TRBV10-3
CDR3aa: AISIKYGGVDTGELF

j_gene: TRBJ2-7
d_gene: -
v_gene: TRBV7-9
CDR3aa: ASSLKNMGEQY

j_gene: TRBJ1-2
d_gene: -
v_gene: TRBV11-2
CDR3aa: ASSLDAGLGANYGYT

j_gene: TRBJ2-3
d_gene: -
v_gene: TRBV18
CDR3aa: ASSPADTQY

j_gene: TRBJ2-2
d_gene: TRBD2
v_gene: TRBV19
CDR3aa: ASSIPSGSYTGELF

j_gene: TRBJ2-1
d_gene: -
v_gene: TRBV21-1
CDR3aa: ASSKGQDNEQF

j_gene: TRBJ2-3
d_gene: -
v_gene: TRBV11-3
CDR3aa: ASSLEVADTQY